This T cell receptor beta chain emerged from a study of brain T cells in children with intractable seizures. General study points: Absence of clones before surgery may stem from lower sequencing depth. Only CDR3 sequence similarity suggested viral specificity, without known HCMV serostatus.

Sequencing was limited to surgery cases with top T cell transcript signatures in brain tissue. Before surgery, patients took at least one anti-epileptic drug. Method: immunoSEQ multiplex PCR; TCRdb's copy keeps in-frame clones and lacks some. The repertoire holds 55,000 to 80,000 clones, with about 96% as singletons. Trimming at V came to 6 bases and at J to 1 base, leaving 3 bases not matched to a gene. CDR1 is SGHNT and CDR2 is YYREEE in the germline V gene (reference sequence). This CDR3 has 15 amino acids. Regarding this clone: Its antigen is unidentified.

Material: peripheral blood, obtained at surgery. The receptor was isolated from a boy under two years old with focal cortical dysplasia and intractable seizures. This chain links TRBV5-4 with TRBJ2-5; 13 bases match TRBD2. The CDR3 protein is CASTTSGGAQETQYF. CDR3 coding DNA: TGTGCCAGCACTACTAGCGGGGGGGCCCAAGAGACCCAGTACTTC.